These 18 T cell receptor beta chains share one sample of origin, sequenced in a study of long-term antiretroviral therapy in people with HIV. Sequencing relied on immunoSEQ assay v3.0, run at survey level. The protocol was immunoSEQ multiplex PCR, while the TCRdb copy is restricted to in-frame clones and leaves out a portion. The sample lists about 25,000 clones, about 87% occurring once. Here the sequenced sample was unsorted PBMCs, taken 1.8 years before starting antiretroviral therapy. These receptors all come from a man aged 45-65 years with HIV.

The rearrangement joins TRBV5-1 to TRBJ2-7; the D gene is possibly TRBD1 (5 bases). The V end lost 2 bases, the J end lost 1 base, and 7 bases lay between the germline ends. In germline, CDR1 is SGHRS, CDR2 YFSETQ. The CDR3 is 13 amino acids. This CDR3 reads CASSFQGSYEQYF. The CDR3 region has the DNA TGCGCCAGCAGCTTCCAGGGTTCCTACGAGCAGTACTTC. The variable domain in full, with the rest retrieved from reference TRBV5-1 and TRBJ2-7, is KAGVTQTPRYLIKTRGQQVTLSCSPISGHRSVSWYQQTPGQGLQFLFEYFSETQRNKGNFPGRFSGRQFSNSRSEMNVSTLELGDSALYLCASSFQGSYEQYFGPGTRLTVT.

V gene TRBV6-5 combines with J gene TRBJ1-5; TRBD1 aligns across 7 bases. The CDR3 covers 15 residues. Germline lookup yields CDR1 MNHEY and CDR2 SVGAGI. Trimming took 4 bases from V and 3 from J; bases not matched to a gene: 6. CDR3 in DNA: TGTGCCAGCAGTTTGTACAGGGGTTTCAATCAGCCCCAGCATTTT. Its translation is CASSLYRGFNQPQHF.

The chain joins TRBV5-1 to TRBJ2-1, with D perhaps TRBD2 (6 bases). V was shortened by 0 bases and J by 2 bases, with 9 bases between the two germline ends. CDR3 size: 15 residues. Germline loops: CDR1 SGHRS, CDR2 YFSETQ. The chain's CDR3 is CASSLGPGAYNEQFF. The CDR3 coding sequence is TGCGCCAGCAGCTTGGGCCCGGGGGCCTACAATGAGCAGTTCTTC.

V usage is TRBV5-1 and J usage is TRBJ1-3; unclear D gene. The CDR3 contains 14 residues. V lost 1 base and J 0 bases, leaving 5 bases between the germline ends. Germline V gene sequence: CDR1 SGHRS, CDR2 YFSETQ. The CDR3 loop is CASSLFDSGNTIYF. The CDR3 DNA reads TGCGCCAGCAGCTTGTTTGACTCTGGAAACACCATATATTTT. The full variable domain, completed using reference TRBV5-1 and TRBJ1-3, is KAGVTQTPRYLIKTRGQQVTLSCSPISGHRSVSWYQQTPGQGLQFLFEYFSETQRNKGNFPGRFSGRQFSNSRSEMNVSTLELGDSALYLCASSLFDSGNTIYFGEGSWLTVV.

The V and J genes are TRBV5-1 and TRBJ2-3, with D possibly matching TRBD1 (5 bases). Germline V gene data show CDR1 as SGHRS and CDR2 as YFSETQ. Trimming removed 0 bases from V and 4 bases from J, with 12 bases in between. The CDR3 contains 15 residues. The CDR3: CASSLDRQYPDTQYF. The CDR3 region has the DNA TGCGCCAGCAGCTTGGACCGACAGTATCCAGATACGCAGTATTTT.

The genes are TRBV11-2 and TRBJ2-2; unclear D gene. The CDR3 loop spans 15 amino acids. Trimming stripped 3 bases from V and 1 base from J, with 9 bases between. Per the germline V gene, CDR1 is SGHAT and CDR2 is FQNNGV. CDR3 sequence reads: CASSFMWGNTGELFF. The CDR3 DNA is TGTGCCAGCAGCTTCATGTGGGGGAACACCGGGGAGCTGTTTTTT.

The rearrangement joins TRBV29-1 to TRBJ1-1, with TRBD1 matching 7 bases. Per germline, CDR1 SQVTM and CDR2 ANQGSEA. J was trimmed by 0 bases and V by 4 bases; bases with no gene match: 8. The CDR3 spans 15 residues. CDR3 nucleotides: TGCAGCGTTGGAGGCAGGGGGAGGATGAACACTGAAGCTTTCTTT. This sequence encodes CSVGGRGRMNTEAFF.

The V call is TRBV18, the J call TRBJ2-1, with D perhaps assigned TRBD1 or TRBD2 (5 bases each). Germline lookup yields CDR1 KGHSH and CDR2 LQKENI. This CDR3 region has 14 residues. Trimming cost V 6 bases and J 10 bases, with 19 bases left between them. CDR3 in DNA: TGTGCCAGCTCCTACCAGCAGGGAGACTGGGAGCAGTTCTTC. Its protein is CASSYQQGDWEQFF.

The chain couples TRBV18 to TRBJ2-3, with a weak D call TRBD2 (6 bases). Germline-derived CDR1 and CDR2 are KGHSH and LQKENI. The V end lost 3 bases, the J end lost 0 bases, and 19 bases lay between the germline ends. This CDR3 has 18 amino acids. The CDR3 spells CASSPIPPSAASTDTQYF. CDR3 DNA: TGTGCCAGCTCACCTATCCCCCCTAGCGCTGCTAGCACAGATACGCAGTATTTT. The full variable domain, in which reference TRBV18 and TRBJ2-3 provide the parts outside the CDR3, is NAGVMQNPRHLVRRRGQEARLRCSPMKGHSHVYWYRQLPEEGLKFMVYLQKENIIDESGMPKERFSAEFPKEGPSILRIQQVVRGDSAAYFCASSPIPPSAASTDTQYFGPGTRLTVL.

This chain joins TRBV5-5 and TRBJ1-2; TRBD1 is a possible D gene (5 bases). The germline gives CDR1 SGHKS, CDR2 YYEKEE (reference sequence). Trimming cost V 3 bases and J 3 bases, with 6 bases left between them. The CDR3 has 12 residues. The CDR3 reads CASSWGYYGYTF. CDR3 sequence (DNA): TGTGCCAGCAGCTGGGGGTACTATGGCTACACCTTC.

This chain uses TRBV19 with TRBJ2-7; D gene unclear. Germline V gene lookup returns CDR1 LNHDA and CDR2 SQIVND (reference sequence). Trimming removed 5 bases at V and 0 bases at J, with 11 bases between. The CDR3 runs 14 residues. The CDR3 nucleotides read TGTGCCAGTAGTTTAGCCCCAAGCTCCTACGAGCAGTACTTC. It is translated as CASSLAPSSYEQYF.

The V call is TRBV4-1, the J call TRBJ1-4, with a tentative D call TRBD1 (5 bases). Germline CDR1 reads MGHRA; CDR2 reads YSYEKL. The CDR3 is made up of 18 amino acids. V lost 2 bases and J lost 2, with 18 bases in between. CDR3 in amino acids: CASSQRALDRGTNEKLFF. In DNA form, the CDR3 reads TGCGCCAGCAGCCAAAGGGCCCTAGACAGAGGGACTAATGAAAAACTGTTTTTT.

The V gene is TRBV29-1, the J gene TRBJ2-3; TRBD1 matches 12 bases. The ends lost 4 bases at V and 1 base at J; junction bases unmatched: 6. The germline V gene has CDR1 SQVTM and CDR2 ANQGSEA. This CDR3 contains 16 residues. This CDR3 is CSVGGQGAFGTDTQYF. The CDR3 nucleotides read TGCAGCGTTGGGGGACAGGGGGCTTTCGGCACAGATACGCAGTATTTT.

The rearrangement uses TRBV27 and TRBJ2-1, with D possibly being TRBD2 (5 bases). In germline, CDR1 is MNHEY, CDR2 SMNVEV (reference sequence). This CDR3 comprises 16 residues. V lost 6 bases, J lost 2 bases, and 17 bases lay in between. CDR3 in amino acids: CASRWSLSATYNEQFF. For the CDR3, the DNA is TGTGCCAGCAGATGGTCGCTTAGCGCCACCTACAATGAGCAGTTCTTC.

In nucleotides, the CDR3 is TGCGCCATCATACCGGGACAGGGGGGTGAGCAGTACTTC. Translation gives CAIIPGQGGEQYF. This chain connects TRBV23-1 to TRBJ2-7; 11 positions match TRBD1. TRBV23-1 is sorted into the ORF group, with uncertain function. V gave up 10 bases and J gave up 7 bases; unmatched junction bases: 9. The CDR3 has 13 residues.

The chain has TRBV4-1 and TRBJ1-2; D is uncertain. Germline V gives CDR1 MGHRA, CDR2 YSYEKL. CDR3 length equals 14 residues. Trimming took off 1 base at V and 5 bases at J, with 11 bases between the two ends. The CDR3 here is CASSQAGDMYGYTF. CDR3 nucleotides: TGCGCCAGCAGCCAAGCTGGAGATATGTATGGCTACACCTTC.

V and J are TRBV5-1 and TRBJ2-7, with TRBD2 matching over 10 bases. From germline, CDR1 is SGHRS and CDR2 YFSETQ. This CDR3 is built from 16 residues. With V trimmed by 0 bases and J by 6 bases, 9 bases remained unmatched. CDR3 amino acids: CASSLVASGGSGEQYF. CDR3 in DNA: TGCGCCAGCAGCTTGGTCGCTAGCGGGGGATCGGGCGAGCAGTACTTC. Filled out from reference TRBV5-1 and TRBJ2-7, the complete variable domain reads KAGVTQTPRYLIKTRGQQVTLSCSPISGHRSVSWYQQTPGQGLQFLFEYFSETQRNKGNFPGRFSGRQFSNSRSEMNVSTLELGDSALYLCASSLVASGGSGEQYFGPGTRLTVT.

This sequence joins TRBV29-1 and TRBJ2-7; D gene uncertain. V lost 5 bases to trimming and J lost 5 bases, with 13 bases between them. The CDR3 contains 12 residues. Per germline, CDR1 SQVTM and CDR2 ANQGSEA. This CDR3 reads CSVHKGGDEQYF. The CDR3 DNA follows: TGCAGCGTTCATAAGGGTGGGGACGAGCAGTACTTC.